This is a list of T cell receptor beta chains from one sample in a study of shared clonotypes between healthy human individuals. Method: immunoSEQ multiplex PCR; TCRdb's copy keeps in-frame clones and lacks some. Of approximately 320,000 clones listed, around nine tenths were seen once; the top ten hold 15% to 20%. The sample taken for sequencing was memory CD8+ T cells sorted from blood. These receptors were obtained from a man aged 18 to 29 in good health. Each CDR3 is given with its conserved first and last residue. The order of the fields is clone size, J gene, V gene, D gene, CDR3 protein, CDR3 DNA. D genes are given only for firm matches. A row's size may be missing; if present it is once, few, many or a size class.

clone size: -; J gene: TRBJ2-7; V gene: TRBV6-6; D gene: -; CDR3 protein: CASSYSGGGEQYF; CDR3 DNA: TGTGCCAGCAGTTACTCCGGGGGAGGTGAGCAGTACTTC
clone size: -; J gene: TRBJ2-1; V gene: TRBV28; D gene: TRBD1; CDR3 protein: CASSLTGDGEQFF; CDR3 DNA: TGTGCCAGCAGCCTGACAGGGGACGGTGAGCAGTTCTTC
clone size: many; J gene: TRBJ2-1; V gene: TRBV5-6; D gene: TRBD1; CDR3 protein: CASSSGTGAYNEQFF; CDR3 DNA: TGTGCCAGCAGCTCCGGGACAGGGGCGTACAATGAGCAGTTCTTC
clone size: -; J gene: TRBJ2-1; V gene: TRBV2; D gene: TRBD2; CDR3 protein: CASSEASGSNEQFF; CDR3 DNA: TGTGCCAGCAGTGAGGCTAGCGGGAGCAATGAGCAGTTCTTC
clone size: -; J gene: TRBJ1-1; V gene: TRBV7-9; D gene: -; CDR3 protein: CASSLVPGSNTEAFF; CDR3 DNA: TGTGCCAGCAGCTTAGTTCCGGGGTCGAACACTGAAGCTTTCTTT
clone size: -; J gene: TRBJ2-7; V gene: TRBV12-5; D gene: TRBD2; CDR3 protein: CASGLPSSGRLSYEQYF; CDR3 DNA: TGTGCTAGTGGTTTGCCCTCTAGCGGGAGGCTATCCTACGAGCAGTACTTC
clone size: -; J gene: TRBJ2-3; V gene: TRBV7-2; D gene: -; CDR3 protein: CASSRELTRRYTDTQYF; CDR3 DNA: TGTGCCAGCAGCCGAGAATTGACTAGAAGGTACACAGATACGCAGTATTTT
clone size: -; J gene: TRBJ2-7; V gene: TRBV10-3; D gene: -; CDR3 protein: CAISESAEGKYYEQYF; CDR3 DNA: TGTGCCATCAGTGAGTCGGCCGAGGGAAAATACTACGAGCAGTACTTC
clone size: -; J gene: TRBJ2-7; V gene: TRBV5-6; D gene: TRBD1; CDR3 protein: CASSAWDSSYEQYF; CDR3 DNA: TGTGCCAGCAGCGCGTGGGACAGTTCCTACGAGCAGTACTTC
clone size: -; J gene: TRBJ2-7; V gene: TRBV4-3; D gene: TRBD2; CDR3 protein: CASSQETEGLAFHSGRYEQYF; CDR3 DNA: TGCGCCAGCAGCCAAGAGACCGAGGGACTAGCGTTTCATAGCGGAAGGTACGAGCAGTACTTC
clone size: once; J gene: TRBJ2-7; V gene: TRBV27; D gene: -; CDR3 protein: CASSLRQAVYEQYF; CDR3 DNA: TGTGCCAGCAGTTTACGACAGGCCGTCTACGAGCAGTACTTC
clone size: -; J gene: TRBJ1-6; V gene: TRBV5-6; D gene: TRBD1; CDR3 protein: CASSPGQGSSPLHF; CDR3 DNA: TGTGCCAGCAGCCCGGGACAGGGGAGTTCACCCCTCCACTTT
clone size: -; J gene: TRBJ2-2; V gene: TRBV4-1; D gene: -; CDR3 protein: CASSQEAVRGLSTGELFF; CDR3 DNA: TGCGCCAGCAGCCAAGAGGCGGTACGCGGGCTTTCCACCGGGGAGCTGTTTTTT
clone size: -; J gene: TRBJ2-7; V gene: TRBV27; D gene: -; CDR3 protein: CASSFNRENTDYEQYF; CDR3 DNA: TGTGCCAGCAGTTTCAACAGGGAGAATACCGATTACGAGCAGTACTTC
clone size: -; J gene: TRBJ2-1; V gene: TRBV30; D gene: TRBD2; CDR3 protein: CAWRTSPAYNEQFF; CDR3 DNA: TGTGCCTGGAGGACTAGCCCGGCCTACAATGAGCAGTTCTTC
clone size: -; J gene: TRBJ1-2; V gene: TRBV5-6; D gene: -; CDR3 protein: CASSLVPWGDYGYTF; CDR3 DNA: TGTGCCAGCAGCTTGGTTCCTTGGGGGGACTATGGCTACACCTTC
clone size: -; J gene: TRBJ1-2; V gene: TRBV2; D gene: TRBD1; CDR3 protein: CASSDSGTAINYGYTF; CDR3 DNA: TGTGCCAGCAGCGATTCCGGGACAGCGATTAACTATGGCTACACCTTC
clone size: -; J gene: TRBJ2-5; V gene: TRBV5-1; D gene: TRBD1; CDR3 protein: CASSWGQGQAETQYF; CDR3 DNA: TGCGCCAGCAGCTGGGGACAGGGGCAAGCAGAGACCCAGTACTTC